These 32 T cell receptor beta chains were all obtained from the same sample, sequenced in a study of blood T cell repertoires in COVID-19. TCRdb keeps only in-frame clones here, not all; method: immunoSEQ multiplex PCR. The data hold 250,000 to 350,000 clones, with just under 85% observed a single time. The sample taken for sequencing was peripheral blood. These TCRs come from a woman aged 45-65 years with active or convalescent COVID-19.

This chain uses TRBV2 with TRBJ2-1; 11 bases map to TRBD1. The CDR3 covers 15 residues. Trimming cost V 4 bases and J 10 bases; bases outside gene matches: 9. Per germline, CDR1 SNHLY and CDR2 FYNNEI. The CDR3: CASSARTGGAKEQFF. Written as DNA, the CDR3 is TGTGCCAGCAGTGCCAGGACAGGGGGCGCGAAAGAGCAGTTCTTC.

Note on this clone: Different DNA sequences within this sample yield the same CDR3. The chain links TRBV2 to TRBJ1-1; D gene unclear. Germline assignment: CDR1 SNHLY and CDR2 FYNNEI. Trimming took 3 bases from V and 1 from J, leaving 6 bases between them. The CDR3 runs 13 residues. The CDR3 DNA reads TGTGCCAGCAGTGACCGGGGGAACACTGAAGCTTTCTTT. Protein sequence: CASSDRGNTEAFF.

The rearrangement uses TRBV25-1 and TRBJ1-3; no clear D gene. Germline V gives CDR1 MGHDK, CDR2 SYGVNS. This CDR3 spans 18 amino acids. The V gene lost 2 bases and the J gene lost 4 bases, with 21 bases spanning the gap. The CDR3 DNA reads TGTGCCAGCAGTGAACGGACTGCCTTCAATGGATCCGGAAACACCATATATTTT. Translated, it gives CASSERTAFNGSGNTIYF. The full variable domain, rest sourced from reference TRBV25-1 and TRBJ1-3, is EADIYQTPRYLVIGTGKKITLECSQTMGHDKMYWYQQDPGMELHLIHYSYGVNSTEKGDLSSESTVSRIRTEHFPLTLESARPSHTSQYLCASSERTAFNGSGNTIYFGEGSWLTVV.

The gene calls are TRBV30 and TRBJ1-1; TRBD1 is a possible D gene (6 bases). Trimming left V 0 bases short and J 0 bases short, with 11 bases between. The CDR3 spans 15 residues. The V gene's germline CDR1 is GTSNPN and CDR2 SVGIG (reference sequence). The CDR3 bases are TGTGCCTGGAGTGTTTTGCAGGGGTTGAACACTGAAGCTTTCTTT. This gives the protein CAWSVLQGLNTEAFF.

The table lists this clone with a count of one. The V gene is TRBV25-1, the J gene TRBJ2-5; D ambiguous. The V and J ends lost 3 bases and 1 base respectively, with 12 bases between them. The CDR3 runs to 15 residues. The germline gives CDR1 MGHDK, CDR2 SYGVNS. CDR3 region: CASSDRISFQETQYF. The CDR3 DNA follows: TGTGCCAGCAGTGATCGTATATCTTTCCAAGAGACCCAGTACTTC.

The J gene is TRBJ1-1, the V gene TRBV29-1; D not certain. Germline V gene data show CDR1 as SQVTM and CDR2 as ANQGSEA. V was cut by 5 bases and J by 0 bases, with 4 bases left in between. The length of the CDR3 is 11 residues. CDR3 sequence (DNA): TGCAGCGTTAGCATGAACACTGAAGCTTTCTTT. This gives the protein CSVSMNTEAFF.

This clone was found once. CDR3 DNA sequence: TGTGCCAGCATCCGGGGGGCTAGCGGGTTTGGCCATACGCAGTATTTT. This gives the protein CASIRGASGFGHTQYF. The chain has TRBV5-6 and TRBJ2-3; 8 bases match TRBD2. V dropped 6 bases and J dropped 7; count of bases not matched to a gene: 16. Germline V gene data show CDR1 as SGHDT and CDR2 as YYEEEE. CDR3 length: 16 residues.

The chain joins TRBV19 to TRBJ2-6; D call uncertain. The CDR3 loop spans 17 amino acids. Germline V gives CDR1 LNHDA, CDR2 SQIVND (reference sequence). V dropped 2 bases and J dropped 0 bases, with 11 bases sitting between them. CDR3 protein: CASSIRGAHSGANVLTF. The CDR3, as DNA: TGTGCCAGTAGTATAAGAGGAGCTCACTCTGGGGCCAACGTCCTGACTTTC.

The CDR3 coding sequence is TGCGCCAGCAGCTTGGAGGAGGGGCCCTATGGCTACACCTTC. It translates to CASSLEEGPYGYTF. The chain is built from TRBV5-1 and TRBJ1-2; maybe TRBD1 (5 bases). The V and J ends lost 0 bases and 4 bases respectively, with 10 bases between them. The germline V gene encodes CDR1 SGHRS and CDR2 YFSETQ. The CDR3 loop spans 14 amino acids.

The J gene is TRBJ2-1, the V gene TRBV5-6, with TRBD2 identical over 8 bases. With V trimmed by 0 bases and J by 8 bases, 4 bases remained unmatched. CDR1 and CDR2 from the germline V gene are SGHDT and YYEEEE. This CDR3 spans 14 amino acids. Here the CDR3 reads CASSLVSTSDEQFF. Written as DNA, the CDR3 is TGTGCCAGCAGCTTGGTCTCGACTAGCGATGAGCAGTTCTTC.

V and J are TRBV28 and TRBJ1-1; no definite D call. Germline CDR1 MDHEN, CDR2 SYDVKM. Trimming removed 6 bases at V and 0 bases at J, with 14 bases between. The CDR3 loop spans 15 amino acids. CDR3 region: CASRPLGLMNTEAFF. The CDR3, as DNA: TGTGCCAGCAGACCTCTCGGACTGATGAACACTGAAGCTTTCTTT.

This clone was seen once. The V call is TRBV3-1 (or the pseudogene TRBV3-2), the J call TRBJ2-1, with a weak D call TRBD2 (5 bases). The CDR3 sequence is 17 residues long. Trimming cost V 4 bases and J 8 bases, with 24 bases left between them. CDR1 and CDR2 (germline): LGHDT, YNNKEL (reference sequence). DNA of the CDR3: TGTGCCAGCAGCCTTGGGAATTTTCGGGGTTTACTATATGAGCAGTTCTTC. Its translation is CASSLGNFRGLLYEQFF.

This rearrangement joins TRBV2 to TRBJ2-5; TRBD2 aligns across 7 bases. From germline, CDR1 is SNHLY and CDR2 FYNNEI. The CDR3 has 10 residues. Unmatched junction bases numbered 1, after V lost 8 bases and J lost 7 bases. The CDR3 region has the DNA TGTGCCAGCGGGGGGGGGACCCAGTACTTC. This encodes CASGGGTQYF.

The chain joins TRBV19 to TRBJ1-1; D not resolved. The CDR3 covers 14 residues. In germline, CDR1 is LNHDA, CDR2 SQIVND (reference sequence). Trimming left V 3 bases short and J 1 base short, with 9 bases between. The CDR3 DNA follows: TGTGCCAGTAGTATTACCCTTAGGAACACTGAAGCTTTCTTT. Amino acids: CASSITLRNTEAFF.

This clone was detected only once. The chain is built from TRBV7-9 and TRBJ2-3, with unresolved D. V lost 3 bases, J lost 2 bases, and 9 bases lay in between. The CDR3 runs to 14 residues. Germline CDR1 and CDR2: SEHNR and FQNEAQ (reference sequence). CDR3 sequence: CASSFSLVTDTQYF. CDR3 sequence (DNA): TGTGCCAGCAGCTTCTCTCTCGTCACAGATACGCAGTATTTT.

This clone was found once. This chain links TRBV28 with TRBJ1-2, with D maybe TRBD1 (5 bases). The germline V gene encodes CDR1 MDHEN and CDR2 SYDVKM. V lost 5 bases and J 3 bases, leaving 10 bases between the germline ends. This CDR3 is built from 13 residues. DNA of the CDR3: TGTGCCAGCAGTGGAGGGGCTGACTATGGCTACACCTTC. It codes for CASSGGADYGYTF.

This clone was seen a single time. This sequence joins TRBV29-1 and TRBJ2-3; unclear D gene. Trimming took 7 bases from V and 1 from J, leaving 9 bases between them. CDR3 size: 12 residues. Germline CDR1 and CDR2: SQVTM and ANQGSEA. The CDR3 DNA is TGCAGCGCGATAATCGGCACAGATACGCAGTATTTT. Protein sequence: CSAIIGTDTQYF.

The chain has TRBV18 and TRBJ1-2; 10 bases map to TRBD1. The ends lost 6 bases at V and 7 bases at J; junction bases unmatched: 20. The CDR3 covers 18 residues. Germline CDR1 and CDR2: KGHSH and LQKENI. The CDR3 spells CASSPSRQGASRAGGYTF. CDR3 nucleotide sequence: TGTGCCAGCTCTCCCTCGCGACAGGGGGCGTCCCGGGCTGGTGGCTACACCTTC.

V is TRBV14 and J is TRBJ1-1; D is unresolved. CDR3 length: 12 residues. From germline, CDR1 is SGHDN and CDR2 FVKESK. The ends were cut back, 0 bases at V and 9 bases at J, with 8 bases in the middle. The CDR3 loop reads CASSQDNAKAFF. CDR3 sequence (DNA): TGTGCCAGCAGCCAAGATAATGCTAAAGCTTTCTTT. Together with reference TRBV14 and TRBJ1-1, the CDR3 gives the full variable domain: EAGVTQFPSHSVIEKGQTVTLRCDPISGHDNLYWYRRVMGKEIKFLLHFVKESKQDESGMPNNRFLAERTGGTYSTLKVQPAELEDSGVYFCASSQDNAKAFFGQGTRLTVV.

This clone was seen a single time. The chain combines TRBV6-4 with TRBJ1-5; possibly TRBD1 for D (5 bases). From germline, CDR1 is MRHNA and CDR2 SNTAGT. Trimming cost V 8 bases and J 4 bases, with 15 bases left between them. The CDR3 spans 14 residues. CDR3 protein: CASPQGASNQPQHF. The CDR3 region has the DNA TGTGCCAGCCCCCAAGGGGCCTCGAATCAGCCCCAGCATTTT.

The rearrangement joins TRBV20-1 to TRBJ1-2, with 7 positions matching TRBD1. The CDR3 runs to 14 residues. The V segment lost 3 bases and the J segment 4 bases; nucleotides outside the gene matches: 8. Germline-derived CDR1 and CDR2 are DFQATT and SNEGSKA (reference sequence). The CDR3 loop is CSASIVSGGYGYTF. The CDR3 nucleotides are TGCAGTGCTAGTATTGTGTCAGGGGGCTATGGCTACACCTTC.

V usage is TRBV6-5 and J usage is TRBJ2-1; 9 bases agree with TRBD2. J lost 6 bases, V lost 4 bases, and 10 bases had no gene match. Germline V gives CDR1 MNHEY, CDR2 SVGAGI. There are 16 residues in the CDR3. Here the CDR3 reads CASSSEVGLASNEQFF. The CDR3 DNA sequence: TGTGCCAGCAGTTCAGAGGTGGGACTAGCCAGCAATGAGCAGTTCTTC.

The V call is TRBV30, the J call TRBJ2-7, with D possibly TRBD2 on 6 matching bases. The V and J ends lost 2 bases and 3 bases respectively, with 11 bases between them. From germline, CDR1 is GTSNPN and CDR2 SVGIG (reference sequence). CDR3 length: 13 residues. CDR3 protein: CAWSRLVGYEQYF. Here the CDR3 DNA reads TGTGCCTGGAGTAGACTAGTTGGCTACGAGCAGTACTTC.

The chain couples TRBV28 to TRBJ2-7; 8 bases line up with TRBD2. Germline CDR1 MDHEN, CDR2 SYDVKM. The CDR3 extends over 17 amino acids. Germline trimming cut 7 bases from V and 4 bases from J; bases unmatched to any gene: 18. The CDR3 spells CASTFQGVGGGRYEQYF. The DNA of the CDR3 is TGTGCCAGCACATTCCAAGGGGTCGGCGGGGGGCGGTACGAGCAGTACTTC.

CDR3 sequence: CASSPGQGWGYTF. The CDR3, as DNA: TGTGCCAGCTCACCAGGACAGGGTTGGGGCTACACCTTC. V and J are TRBV18 and TRBJ1-2; 8 nucleotides agree with TRBD1. The CDR3 is made up of 13 amino acids. Trimming took 2 bases from V and 8 from J; bases not matched to a gene: 4. In germline, CDR1 is KGHSH, CDR2 LQKENI.

The chain uses TRBV19 and TRBJ1-2; D may be TRBD1 (5 bases). Trimming cost V 5 bases and J 6 bases, with 10 bases left between them. CDR1 and CDR2 (germline): LNHDA, SQIVND (reference sequence). This CDR3 has 12 amino acids. The CDR3 DNA reads as TGTGCCAGTAGTGTAGCGGGGGATGGCTACACCTTC. Protein product: CASSVAGDGYTF.

This clone was recorded only once. The V call is TRBV5-1, the J call TRBJ2-1; 7 bases align to TRBD2. V shed 2 bases and J 4 bases; nucleotides not matched to a gene: 6. Germline V gives CDR1 SGHRS, CDR2 YFSETQ. The CDR3 loop spans 15 amino acids. The CDR3 sequence: CASSFSLGGYNEQFF. CDR3 in DNA: TGCGCCAGCAGCTTCTCCTTGGGGGGGTACAATGAGCAGTTCTTC.

The chain is built from TRBV5-1 and TRBJ2-1; D is unresolved. The V gene's germline CDR1 is SGHRS and CDR2 YFSETQ. The germline V and J ends were trimmed by 2 bases and 5 bases, with 5 bases remaining between them. CDR3 size: 12 residues. The CDR3 is CASSLSDNEQFF. The CDR3 bases are TGCGCCAGCAGCTTATCAGACAATGAGCAGTTCTTC.

The rearrangement joins TRBV7-2 to TRBJ1-2; TRBD1 is a possible D gene (6 bases). CDR3 length: 14 amino acids. V was pared by 6 bases and J by 0 bases, with 11 bases between. Germline lookup yields CDR1 SGHTA and CDR2 FQGNSA. CDR3 bases: TGTGCCAGCAGTCATACAGGGCCTAACTATGGCTACACCTTC. This encodes CASSHTGPNYGYTF.

The genes are TRBV7-9 and TRBJ2-7; TRBD2 aligns across 10 bases. V lost 6 bases to trimming and J lost 7 bases; unmatched junction nucleotides: 9. Germline CDR1 and CDR2: SEHNR and FQNEAQ (reference sequence). CDR3 length equals 14 residues. The CDR3, as DNA: TGTGCCAGCAGTAGCGGGAGGTCCCAGGGGGAGCAGTACTTC. This translates into CASSSGRSQGEQYF.

The chain recombines TRBV14 with TRBJ1-2; 7 nucleotides align to TRBD1. Per the germline V gene, CDR1 is SGHDN and CDR2 is FVKESK. The V gene end was trimmed by 8 bases and the J gene end by 5 bases; junction bases not matched to a gene: 17. This CDR3 spans 16 amino acids. CDR3: CASPNPSDRRCYGYTF. Written as DNA, the CDR3 is TGTGCCAGCCCCAACCCCTCGGACAGGCGGTGTTATGGCTACACCTTC.

The chain links TRBV7-9 to TRBJ1-1, with D possibly matching TRBD1 (5 bases). This CDR3 has 15 residues. Germline assignment: CDR1 SEHNR and CDR2 FQNEAQ (reference sequence). Trimming took 6 bases from V and 0 from J, leaving 14 bases between them. The CDR3 here is CASRGVRYMNTEAFF. For the CDR3, the DNA is TGTGCCAGCAGAGGGGTTCGCTATATGAACACTGAAGCTTTCTTT.